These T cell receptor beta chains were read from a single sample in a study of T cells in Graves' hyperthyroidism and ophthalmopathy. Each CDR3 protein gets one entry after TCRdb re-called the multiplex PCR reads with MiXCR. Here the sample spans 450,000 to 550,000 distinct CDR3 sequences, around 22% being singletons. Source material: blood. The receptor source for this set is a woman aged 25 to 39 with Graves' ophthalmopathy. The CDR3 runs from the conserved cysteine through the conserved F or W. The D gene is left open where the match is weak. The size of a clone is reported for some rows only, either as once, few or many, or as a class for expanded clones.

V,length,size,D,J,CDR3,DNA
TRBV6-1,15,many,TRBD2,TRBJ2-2,CASSELAGGPGELFF,TGTGCCAGCAGTGAACTAGCGGGGGGGCCCGGGGAGCTGTTTTTT
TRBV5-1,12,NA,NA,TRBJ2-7,CASLQGVYEQYF,TGCGCCAGCTTGCAGGGCGTCTACGAGCAGTACTTC
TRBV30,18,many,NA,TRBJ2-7,CAWSVLGLDPRSSYEQYF,TGTGCCTGGAGTGTACTCGGTTTAGACCCGAGGAGCTCCTACGAGCAGTACTTC
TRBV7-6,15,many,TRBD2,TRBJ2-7,CASSLGGAGDYEQYF,TGTGCCAGCAGCTTAGGGGGAGCGGGGGACTACGAGCAGTACTTC
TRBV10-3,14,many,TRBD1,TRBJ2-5,CAISVVRGSETQYF,TGTGCCATCAGTGTTGTCAGGGGGTCGGAGACCCAGTACTTC
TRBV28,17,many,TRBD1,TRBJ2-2,CASRRMWDRTFTGELFF,TGTGCCAGCAGAAGAATGTGGGACAGGACTTTCACCGGGGAGCTGTTTTTT
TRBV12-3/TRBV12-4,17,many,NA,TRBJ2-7,CASSFHPGQIVHYEQYF,TGTGCCAGCAGTTTTCATCCCGGACAGATAGTACACTACGAGCAGTACTTC
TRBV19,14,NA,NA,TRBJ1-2,CASSIVGRIYGYTF,TGTGCCAGTAGTATAGTTGGACGGATCTATGGCTACACCTTC
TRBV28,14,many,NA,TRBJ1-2,CASSLEAPLRGYTF,TGTGCCAGCAGTTTAGAGGCTCCCCTTAGGGGCTACACCTTC
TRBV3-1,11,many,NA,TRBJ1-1,CASSHRTEAFF,TGTGCCAGCAGCCATAGGACTGAAGCTTTCTTT
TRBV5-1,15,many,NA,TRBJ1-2,CASSLGPGGTNGYTF,TGCGCCAGCAGCTTGGGCCCAGGAGGAACTAATGGCTACACCTTC
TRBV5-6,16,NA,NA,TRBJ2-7,CASSQLPGHTSAEQYF,TGTGCCAGCAGCCAACTACCGGGACACACCTCGGCCGAGCAGTACTTC
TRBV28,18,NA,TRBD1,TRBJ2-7,CASTGTGGEKFEGYEQYF,TGTGCCAGCACCGGGACAGGGGGCGAGAAATTCGAGGGGTACGAGCAGTACTTC
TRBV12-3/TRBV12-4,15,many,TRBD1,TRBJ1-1,CASSNTIGQGTEAFF,TGTGCCAGCAGCAATACTATCGGACAGGGGACTGAAGCTTTCTTT
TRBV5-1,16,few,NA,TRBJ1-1,CASSLEETGAGTEAFF,TGCGCCAGCAGCTTGGAAGAGACGGGGGCCGGCACTGAAGCTTTCTTT
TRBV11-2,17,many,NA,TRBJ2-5,CASSLVSIVAREETQYF,TGTGCCAGCAGCTTAGTCTCGATAGTTGCTCGTGAAGAGACCCAGTACTTC
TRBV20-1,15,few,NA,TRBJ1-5,CSASGGGGRNQPQHF,TGCAGTGCTAGTGGAGGGGGAGGTCGCAATCAGCCCCAGCATTTT
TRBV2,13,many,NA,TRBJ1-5,CASTPISNQPQHF,TGTGCCAGCACCCCCATTAGCAATCAGCCCCAGCATTTT
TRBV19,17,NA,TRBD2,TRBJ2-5,CASSITHQRGGQETQYF,TGTGCCAGTAGTATAACTCACCAGCGGGGGGGCCAAGAGACCCAGTACTTC
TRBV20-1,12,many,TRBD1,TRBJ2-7,CSAQDRVGEQYF,TGCAGTGCCCAGGACAGGGTAGGCGAGCAGTACTTC
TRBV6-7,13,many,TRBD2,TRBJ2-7,CASSYSAGVEQYF,TGTGCCAGCAGTTACTCAGCGGGGGTCGAGCAGTACTTC
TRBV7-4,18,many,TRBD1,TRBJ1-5,CASSLDGRDRASNQPQHF,TGTGCCAGCAGCTTAGATGGCCGAGACAGGGCGAGCAATCAGCCCCAGCATTTT
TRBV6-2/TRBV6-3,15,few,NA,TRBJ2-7,CASSYGVTSSYEQYF,TGTGCCAGCAGTTACGGCGTCACTAGCTCCTACGAGCAGTACTTC
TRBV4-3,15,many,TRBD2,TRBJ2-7,CASSQDGGGEYEQYF,TGCGCCAGCAGCCAAGACGGCGGGGGTGAATACGAGCAGTACTTC
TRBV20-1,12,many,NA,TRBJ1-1,CSANRGVTEAFF,TGCAGTGCTAACCGGGGGGTGACTGAAGCTTTCTTT
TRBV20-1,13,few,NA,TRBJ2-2,CSARDLYTGELFF,TGCAGTGCTAGAGATCTTTATACCGGGGAGCTGTTTTTT
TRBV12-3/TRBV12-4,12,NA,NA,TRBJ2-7,CASSFKVYEQYF,TGTGCCAGCAGTTTTAAGGTCTACGAGCAGTACTTC
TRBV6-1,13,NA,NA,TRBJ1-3,CASSLWAGNTIYF,TGTGCCAGCAGTCTGTGGGCTGGAAACACCATATATTTT
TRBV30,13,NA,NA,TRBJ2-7,CAWFTPGANEQYF,TGTGCCTGGTTCACACCGGGCGCGAACGAGCAGTACTTC
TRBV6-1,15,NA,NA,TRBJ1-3,CASSLSWVSGNTIYF,TGTGCCAGCAGTCTCTCCTGGGTCTCTGGAAACACCATATATTTT
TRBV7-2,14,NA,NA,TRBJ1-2,CASSSSGGIYGYTF,TGTGCCAGCAGCTCCAGTGGGGGTATTTATGGCTACACCTTC
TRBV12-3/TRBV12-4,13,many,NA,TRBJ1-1,CASTWGMNTEAFF,TGTGCCAGCACATGGGGGATGAACACTGAAGCTTTCTTT
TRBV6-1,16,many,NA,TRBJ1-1,CASRAGPIIMNTEAFF,TGTGCCAGCAGGGCGGGCCCGATAATAATGAACACTGAAGCTTTCTTT
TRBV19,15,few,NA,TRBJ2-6,CASKGSLSGANVLTF,TGTGCCAGTAAGGGTTCCCTCTCTGGGGCCAACGTCCTGACTTTC
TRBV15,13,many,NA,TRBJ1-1,CATSRDPQPEAFF,TGTGCCACCAGCAGAGATCCCCAGCCTGAAGCTTTCTTT
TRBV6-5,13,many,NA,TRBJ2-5,CASSYGLAETQYF,TGTGCCAGCAGTTACGGTCTAGCAGAGACCCAGTACTTC
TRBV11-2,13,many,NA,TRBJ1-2,CASSRIEGFGYTF,TGTGCCAGCAGCCGGATAGAGGGATTCGGCTACACCTTC
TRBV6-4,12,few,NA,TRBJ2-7,CASGRRGHEQYF,TGTGCCAGCGGCCGCCGGGGTCACGAGCAGTACTTC
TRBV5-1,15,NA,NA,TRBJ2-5,CASSPQQGNQETQYF,TGCGCCAGCAGCCCGCAACAGGGAAACCAAGAGACCCAGTACTTC
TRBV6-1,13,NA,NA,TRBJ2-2,CASSEVVTGELFF,TGTGCCAGCAGTGAGGTGGTTACCGGGGAGCTGTTTTTT
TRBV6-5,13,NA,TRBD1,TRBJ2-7,CASSSTGVYEQYF,TGTGCCAGCAGTTCGACAGGGGTCTACGAGCAGTACTTC
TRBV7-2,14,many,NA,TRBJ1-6,CASSLRADNSPLHF,TGTGCCAGCAGCCTCCGGGCCGATAATTCACCCCTCCACTTT
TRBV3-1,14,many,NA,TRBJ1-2,CASSQGSGNYGYTF,TGTGCCAGCAGCCAAGGTTCAGGCAACTATGGCTACACCTTC
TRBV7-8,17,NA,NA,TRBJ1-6,CASSLSRIRGPNSPLHF,TGTGCCAGCAGCTTATCACGCATACGGGGTCCAAATTCACCCCTCCACTTT
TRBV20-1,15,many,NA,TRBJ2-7,CSARDREGSTYEQYF,TGCAGTGCTAGAGATCGAGAAGGATCTACCTACGAGCAGTACTTC
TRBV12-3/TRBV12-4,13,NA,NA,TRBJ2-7,CASSLGGVGEQYF,TGTGCCAGCAGTTTAGGGGGGGTCGGCGAGCAGTACTTC
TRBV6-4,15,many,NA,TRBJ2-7,CASSDRDTTFYEQYF,TGTGCCAGCAGTGACAGGGACACCACCTTCTACGAGCAGTACTTC
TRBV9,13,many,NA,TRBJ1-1,CASSVGEWTEAFF,TGTGCCAGCAGCGTAGGGGAATGGACTGAAGCTTTCTTT
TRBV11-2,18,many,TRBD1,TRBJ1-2,CASSLVSPDRGSNYGYTF,TGTGCCAGCAGCTTAGTGTCCCCGGACAGGGGATCTAACTATGGCTACACCTTC
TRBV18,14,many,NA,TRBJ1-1,CASSLSTGNTEAFF,TGTGCCAGCTCACTCTCGACAGGGAACACTGAAGCTTTCTTT
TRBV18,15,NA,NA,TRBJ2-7,CASSPDYGGPYEQYF,TGTGCCAGCTCACCCGACTACGGGGGGCCCTACGAGCAGTACTTC
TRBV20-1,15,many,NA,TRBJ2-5,CSAKGRDRSPGTQYF,TGCAGTGCTAAAGGCCGGGACCGGTCCCCGGGGACCCAGTACTTC
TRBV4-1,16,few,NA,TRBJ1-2,CASSQDRAPSNYGYTF,TGCGCCAGCAGCCAAGATCGGGCACCATCTAACTATGGCTACACCTTC
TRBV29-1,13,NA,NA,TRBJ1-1,CSVDVGRGTEAFF,TGCAGCGTTGACGTAGGGAGGGGCACTGAAGCTTTCTTT
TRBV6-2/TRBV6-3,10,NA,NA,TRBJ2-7,CAGGTYEQYF,TGTGCCGGGGGTACCTACGAGCAGTACTTC
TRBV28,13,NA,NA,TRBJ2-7,CASSLAPLGEQYF,TGTGCCAGCAGTTTAGCGCCCCTTGGCGAGCAGTACTTC
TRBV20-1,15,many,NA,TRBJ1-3,CSASQGQTSGNTIYF,TGCAGTGCTAGTCAGGGGCAAACCTCTGGAAACACCATATATTTT